Listed here are 2 T cell receptor beta chains from one sample, sequenced in a study of post-analysis software for immune sequencing data. General study points: Comparison of patients with controls showed a handful of TRBV segments more frequent in patients, TRBV5-6, TRBV5-1 and TRBV20-1 among them.

Prepared libraries of TCR beta cDNA carried unique molecular identifiers. MiXCR, applied by TCRdb to the PCR reads, yields one record per CDR3 protein. The sample holds approximately 730,000 distinct CDR3 sequences; roughly 30% are singletons and the top ten take around 0.56%. These receptors' targets are unknown. The sequencing input was blood. The receptors here all came from a girl under 18 with multiple sclerosis.

The chain joins TRBV9 to TRBJ1-4, with TRBD1 identical over 7 bases. The CDR3 has 15 amino acids. Trimming cost V 0 bases and J 4 bases; bases outside gene matches: 3. CDR1 SGDLS and CDR2 YYNGEE come from the germline V gene. CDR3 loop: CASSVGGQLNEKLFF. CDR3 bases: TGTGCCAGCAGCGTAGGGGGACAGCTTAATGAAAAACTGTTTTTT.

In this sample, this clonotype turned up a few times. The chain links TRBV29-1 to TRBJ1-5, with TRBD1 identical over 11 bases. J was trimmed by 4 bases and V by 4 bases; bases with no gene match: 6. Germline CDR1 and CDR2: SQVTM and ANQGSEA. The CDR3 spans 15 residues. CDR3: CSVGGGQGDNQPQHF. The CDR3 region has the DNA TGCAGCGTTGGGGGGGGACAGGGGGATAATCAGCCCCAGCATTTT.